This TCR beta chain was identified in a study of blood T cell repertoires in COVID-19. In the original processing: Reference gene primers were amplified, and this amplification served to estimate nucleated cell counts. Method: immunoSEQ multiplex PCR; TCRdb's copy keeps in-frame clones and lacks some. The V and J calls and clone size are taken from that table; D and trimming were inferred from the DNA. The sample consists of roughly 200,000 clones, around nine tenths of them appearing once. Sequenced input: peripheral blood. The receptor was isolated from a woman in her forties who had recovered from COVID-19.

CDR3 sequence (DNA): TGTGCCAGCAGCGGGACAAGCAGACTCTCAGGGAGTGAGCAGTTCTTC. Translated, it gives CASSGTSRLSGSEQFF. The V and J genes are TRBV11-2 and TRBJ2-1, with a weak D call TRBD1 (6 bases). The germline V and J ends were trimmed by 5 bases and 9 bases, with 23 bases remaining between them. The germline gives CDR1 SGHAT, CDR2 FQNNGV. This CDR3 is built from 16 residues.